This T cell receptor beta chain was obtained from a study of blood T cell repertoires in COVID-19. The length of the CDR3 is 14 residues. V lost 7 bases and J lost 6; bases outside the gene matches: 7. Germline V gene data show CDR1 as MNHEY and CDR2 as SVGAGI. In the study's own analysis: For nucleated cells, counts were estimated from reference gene primer amplification. TCRdb's copy holds only in-frame clones and misses some; the assay was immunoSEQ multiplex PCR. D and trimming were read from the DNA, whereas the V and J calls and clone size are those reported in that table. The table lists 150,000 or so clones, 65% to 85% of them singletons, with roughly 6.2% in the top ten.

The chain employs TRBV6-5 and TRBJ2-1; the match to TRBD2 covers 9 bases. Sequenced input: PBMCs or T cells enriched from blood (not recorded which). The sequence was collected from a woman aged 45-65 years who had been exposed to COVID-19. In nucleotides, the CDR3 is TGTGCCAGCAAGAGGGGTAGCGGGAGCAATGAGCAGTTCTTC. It codes for CASKRGSGSNEQFF.